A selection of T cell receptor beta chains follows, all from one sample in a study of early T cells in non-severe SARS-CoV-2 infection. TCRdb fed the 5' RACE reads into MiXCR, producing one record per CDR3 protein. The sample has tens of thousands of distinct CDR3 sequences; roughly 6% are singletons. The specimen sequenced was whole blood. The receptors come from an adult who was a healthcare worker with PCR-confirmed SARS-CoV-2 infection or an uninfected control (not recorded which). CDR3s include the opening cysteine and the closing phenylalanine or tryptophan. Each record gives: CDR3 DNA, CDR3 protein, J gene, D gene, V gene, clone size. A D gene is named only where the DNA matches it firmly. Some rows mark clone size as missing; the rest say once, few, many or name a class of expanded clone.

TGCAGCGTTGAGGTTCAGGGGAACATTCAGTACTTC CSVEVQGNIQYF TRBJ2-4 NA TRBV29-1 many
TGCGCCAGCAGTGAGGACAGTTTCTTACCCCAGCATTTT CASSEDSFLPQHF TRBJ1-5 NA TRBV10-2 few
TGTGCCAGCAGGAGCCCCGGACAGAGGGGTGAGCAGTTCTTC CASRSPGQRGEQFF TRBJ2-1 NA TRBV12-3/TRBV12-4 few
TGCGCCAGCAGCCAGCTCGCCCAGGGAGGGTCAGAAGCTTTCTTT CASSQLAQGGSEAFF TRBJ1-1 NA TRBV4-3 many
TGTGCCAGCATTCCTCCAGGGGGAGCTGGAAACACCATATATTTT CASIPPGGAGNTIYF TRBJ1-3 TRBD1 TRBV12-3/TRBV12-4 many
TGCGCCAGCAGCCAAGACGGGCAGTTGCATCAGCCCCAGCATTTT CASSQDGQLHQPQHF TRBJ1-5 NA TRBV4-3 many
TGTGCCAGCAGCCTGTTGAGGGGGAAGTTCTATGGCTACACCTTC CASSLLRGKFYGYTF TRBJ1-2 NA TRBV7-2 many
TGTGCCAGCACCCTAGGACTCCTTAGCAATCAGCCCCAGCATTTT CASTLGLLSNQPQHF TRBJ1-5 NA TRBV6-2/TRBV6-3 many
TGTGCCAGCTCACCATCAGGGACTGGAAACACCATATATTTT CASSPSGTGNTIYF TRBJ1-3 NA TRBV18 few
TGTGCCAGCAGTCCACCCGGGGCCTATGGCTACACCTTC CASSPPGAYGYTF TRBJ1-2 NA TRBV28 many
TGTGCCAGCAGTTTAGCCAGCAGCTCTGGGGCCAACGTCCTGACTTTC CASSLASSSGANVLTF TRBJ2-6 NA TRBV12-3/TRBV12-4 few
TGCGCCAGCAGCCAATGGAGGGACGCTAATGAAAAACTGTTTTTT CASSQWRDANEKLFF TRBJ1-4 NA TRBV4-3 many
TGTGCCACCAGTTCCGACAGGGATGAGGGAGCTCGCTATGGCTACACCTTC CATSSDRDEGARYGYTF TRBJ1-2 TRBD1 TRBV15 NA
TGTGCCAGTAGAAGGGAGGGAGCCGGAAACATTCAGTACTTC CASRREGAGNIQYF TRBJ2-4 TRBD2 TRBV19 NA
TGCGCCAGCAGCGCTATGAGCGGCCGCTCCTACAATGAGCAGTTCTTC CASSAMSGRSYNEQFF TRBJ2-1 NA TRBV5-1 many
TGCAGTGCTATGCCTTCCCGGGGACAGGGCCGCGTGAACTATGGCTACACCTTC CSAMPSRGQGRVNYGYTF TRBJ1-2 TRBD1 TRBV20-1 many
TGTGCCAGCAGATCGGACAGGGTTGAGCAGTTCTTC CASRSDRVEQFF TRBJ2-1 TRBD1 TRBV11-2 many
TGTGCCTGGAGTCTTGGGACAGGGCCCTACAATGAGCAGTTCTTC CAWSLGTGPYNEQFF TRBJ2-1 TRBD1 TRBV30 many
TGTGCCAGCACCATAGGACAGGGGCGGAATTCACCCCTCCACTTT CASTIGQGRNSPLHF TRBJ1-6 TRBD1 TRBV5-5 NA
TGCAGCGTTGAAGATCAGAAGTCTGAAGCTTTCTTT CSVEDQKSEAFF TRBJ1-1 NA TRBV29-1 many
TGTGCCAGCAGCTTAGCCGGGACAGCCCACTTCCAGCCCCAGCATTTT CASSLAGTAHFQPQHF TRBJ1-5 TRBD1 TRBV5-6 many
TGTGCCAGCAGTCCTCCACGACTAGCGGGGGGGCCGAAGTTCTTC CASSPPRLAGGPKFF TRBJ2-1 TRBD2 TRBV27 many
TGCAGTGCTCAGCTAGTTAATGAGCAGTTCTTC CSAQLVNEQFF TRBJ2-1 NA TRBV20-1 many
TGTGCCAGCGGACAGGGGAACATTCAGTACTTC CASGQGNIQYF TRBJ2-4 TRBD1 TRBV7-8 NA
TGTGCCACCAGCAGAGATGGGGCCGCCGGGGTAGCGGGAGTCCCAGATACGCAGTATTTT CATSRDGAAGVAGVPDTQYF TRBJ2-3 TRBD2 TRBV15 NA
TGTGCCAGCAGCTTATTTGGCGGGAAAGGCACAGATACGCAGTATTTT CASSLFGGKGTDTQYF TRBJ2-3 NA TRBV7-2 few
TGCAGTGCTAGAGATCCGAACACTGAAGCTTTCTTT CSARDPNTEAFF TRBJ1-1 NA TRBV20-1 many
TGTGCCAGCAGCCCCATTATACCCCAGGCAAGGTCCTACAATGAGCAGTTCTTC CASSPIIPQARSYNEQFF TRBJ2-1 NA TRBV7-2 few
TGTGCCAGCAGCTTGACAGCGGGAGTGGGGGAGCAGTACTTC CASSLTAGVGEQYF TRBJ2-7 TRBD2 TRBV11-2 many
TGCAGTGTTGCCGGACAGGGTAATCAGCCCCAGCATTTT CSVAGQGNQPQHF TRBJ1-5 TRBD1 TRBV20-1 many
TGTGCCAGCAGTTTATCTGTGAATTCACCCCTCCACTTT CASSLSVNSPLHF TRBJ1-6 NA TRBV27 many
TGTGCCAGCAGCTTAGCAGGGACTACCTACAATGAGCAGTTCTTC CASSLAGTTYNEQFF TRBJ2-1 TRBD2 TRBV11-3 many
TGTGCCACCAGTGATTCCGGGACTAGTACCCATGAGCAGTTCTTC CATSDSGTSTHEQFF TRBJ2-1 TRBD2 TRBV24-1 many
TGTGCCACCAGTAGAGAAGGACTAAGCACAGATACGCAGTATTTT CATSREGLSTDTQYF TRBJ2-3 NA TRBV15 many
TGCAGTGCCATTTTGCCGGGACTTAGCAATCAGCCCCAGCATTTT CSAILPGLSNQPQHF TRBJ1-5 NA TRBV20-1 many
TGTGCCAGCAGCCCGACCGGGGACCCACTTTCACCCCTCCACTTT CASSPTGDPLSPLHF TRBJ1-6 NA TRBV5-4 NA
TGTGCCAGCAGTTACCAAGCGGGAGGGGGGGCGCAGTATTTT CASSYQAGGGAQYF TRBJ2-3 TRBD2 TRBV12-3/TRBV12-4 NA
TGCAGTGCTAGCAGGGACAGTACCTACGAGCAGTACTTC CSASRDSTYEQYF TRBJ2-7 TRBD1 TRBV20-1 many
TGCGCCAGCAGCCAAGATGGGAGGGTGATCGGGACTGAAGCTTTCTTT CASSQDGRVIGTEAFF TRBJ1-1 NA TRBV4-1 many
TGTGCCAGCAGTTTATGGCCGAACACCGGGGAGCTGTTTTTT CASSLWPNTGELFF TRBJ2-2 NA TRBV27 NA
TGTGCCAGCAGCGCGGGATTTAGCACGGAGACCCAGTACTTC CASSAGFSTETQYF TRBJ2-5 NA TRBV2 many
TGCGCCAGCAGGGCCGGGACAGCTTCCTACGAGCAGTACTTC CASRAGTASYEQYF TRBJ2-7 TRBD1 TRBV5-1 many
TGCGCCACCTCGTCCAAACAGGGGGCTGGTTCACCCCTCCACTTT CATSSKQGAGSPLHF TRBJ1-6 TRBD1 TRBV10-2 NA
TGTGCCAGCAGCCCCGCAGGCGGTGGAGGTGGGCAGTACTTC CASSPAGGGGGQYF TRBJ2-7 NA TRBV7-9 NA
TGTGCCAGTAGTATTAGGGGAGAGACCCAGTACTTC CASSIRGETQYF TRBJ2-5 NA TRBV19 many
TGTGCCAGCAGCCAAGATGCGAACATGAACACTGAAGCTTTCTTT CASSQDANMNTEAFF TRBJ1-1 NA TRBV4-2 many
TGTGCCAGCAGCAGCGGACAGGGGGCGGTCGAGCAGTACTTC CASSSGQGAVEQYF TRBJ2-7 TRBD1 TRBV9 many
TGTGCCACCAGCAGGGACTTGCGCCGGGAGCTGTTTTTT CATSRDLRRELFF TRBJ2-2 NA TRBV15 many
TGTGCCAGCAGTTACTCGACTAGCGGAGAGACCCAGTACTTC CASSYSTSGETQYF TRBJ2-5 TRBD2 TRBV6-5 few
TGTGCCAGCAGCGCCCAGGGGGCGTCCACGAACTATGGCTACACCTTC CASSAQGASTNYGYTF TRBJ1-2 TRBD1 TRBV7-2 few
TGCAGTGCCACAGAGGCGGCTAAGGAGACCCAGTACTTC CSATEAAKETQYF TRBJ2-5 NA TRBV20-1 many
TGTGCCAGCAGTTACTCGAGGGCGGACACTGAAGCTTTCTTT CASSYSRADTEAFF TRBJ1-1 NA TRBV6-6 many
TGTGCCAGCAGTAAAGGACAGGGGGCGGCAACTGAAGCTTTCTTT CASSKGQGAATEAFF TRBJ1-1 TRBD1 TRBV6-1 many
TGTGCCAGCAGCCCGCGTAGCGGGAGTTACGAGCAGTACTTC CASSPRSGSYEQYF TRBJ2-7 TRBD2 TRBV7-2 many
TGTGCCAACAGTCCCCGGACAGGGCCCAACACCGGGGAGCTGTTTTTT CANSPRTGPNTGELFF TRBJ2-2 TRBD1 TRBV12-3/TRBV12-4 NA
TGTGCCAGTAGCTTGGACAGCTTGAACACTGAAGCTTTCTTT CASSLDSLNTEAFF TRBJ1-1 NA TRBV19 many
TGTGCCAGCACCAAGGACGGGGGCGACTACGAGCAGTACTTC CASTKDGGDYEQYF TRBJ2-7 NA TRBV7-2 many
TGTGCCAGTACCTTGGGGGGGTATGGAAACACCATATATTTT CASTLGGYGNTIYF TRBJ1-3 NA TRBV19 NA
TGCAGTGCTAGAGATTCGGACAGTCTAGTAAACACCATATATTTT CSARDSDSLVNTIYF TRBJ1-3 NA TRBV20-1 many